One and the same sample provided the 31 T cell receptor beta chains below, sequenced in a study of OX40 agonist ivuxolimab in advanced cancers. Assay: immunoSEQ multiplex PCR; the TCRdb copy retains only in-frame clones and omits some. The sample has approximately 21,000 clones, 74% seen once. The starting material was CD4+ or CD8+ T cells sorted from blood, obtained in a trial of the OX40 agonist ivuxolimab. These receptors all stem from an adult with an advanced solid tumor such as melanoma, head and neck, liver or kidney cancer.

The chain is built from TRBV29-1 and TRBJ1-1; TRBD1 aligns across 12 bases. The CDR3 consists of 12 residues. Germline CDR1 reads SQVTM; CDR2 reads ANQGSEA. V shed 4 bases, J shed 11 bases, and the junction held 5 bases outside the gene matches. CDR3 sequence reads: CSVGGQGARAFF. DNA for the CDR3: TGCAGCGTTGGGGGACAGGGGGCAAGGGCTTTCTTT.

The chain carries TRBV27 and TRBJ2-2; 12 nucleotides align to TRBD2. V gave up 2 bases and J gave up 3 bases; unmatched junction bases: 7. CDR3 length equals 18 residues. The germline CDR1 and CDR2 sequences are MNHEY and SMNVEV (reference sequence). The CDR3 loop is CASSLTTSGRGYTGELFF. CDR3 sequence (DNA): TGTGCCAGCAGTTTAACGACTAGCGGGAGAGGGTACACCGGGGAGCTGTTTTTT.

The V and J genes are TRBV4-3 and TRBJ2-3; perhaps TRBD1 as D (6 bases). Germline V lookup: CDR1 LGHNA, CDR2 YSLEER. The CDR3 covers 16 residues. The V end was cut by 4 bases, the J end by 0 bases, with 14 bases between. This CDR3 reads CASSPVTGASTDTQYF. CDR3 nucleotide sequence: TGCGCCAGCAGCCCAGTGACAGGTGCTAGCACAGATACGCAGTATTTT.

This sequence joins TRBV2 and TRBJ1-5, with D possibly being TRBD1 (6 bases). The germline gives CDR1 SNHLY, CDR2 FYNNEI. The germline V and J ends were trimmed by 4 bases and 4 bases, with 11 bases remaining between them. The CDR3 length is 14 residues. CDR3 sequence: CASSGGHDNQPQHF. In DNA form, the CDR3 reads TGTGCCAGCAGTGGGGGGCACGATAATCAGCCCCAGCATTTT.

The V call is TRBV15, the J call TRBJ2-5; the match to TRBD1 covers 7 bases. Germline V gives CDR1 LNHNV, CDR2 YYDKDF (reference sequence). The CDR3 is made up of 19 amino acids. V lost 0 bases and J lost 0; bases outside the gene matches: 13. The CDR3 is CATSRDTARPGQYQETQYF. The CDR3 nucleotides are TGTGCCACCAGCAGAGATACCGCGCGTCCGGGACAGTACCAAGAGACCCAGTACTTC.

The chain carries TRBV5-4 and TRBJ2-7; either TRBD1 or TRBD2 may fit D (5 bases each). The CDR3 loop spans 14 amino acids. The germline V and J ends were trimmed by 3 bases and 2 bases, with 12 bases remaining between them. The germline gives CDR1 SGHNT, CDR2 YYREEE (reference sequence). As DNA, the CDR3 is TGTGCCAGCAGCTCCGGGACGGCTCCCTACGAGCAGTACTTC. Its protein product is CASSSGTAPYEQYF.

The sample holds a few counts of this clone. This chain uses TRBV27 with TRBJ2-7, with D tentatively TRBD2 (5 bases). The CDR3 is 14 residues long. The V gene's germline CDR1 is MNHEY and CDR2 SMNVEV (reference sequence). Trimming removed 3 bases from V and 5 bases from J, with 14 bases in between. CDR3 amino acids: CASSLRGRMNEQYF. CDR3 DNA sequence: TGTGCCAGCAGTTTGAGAGGGCGTATGAACGAGCAGTACTTC.

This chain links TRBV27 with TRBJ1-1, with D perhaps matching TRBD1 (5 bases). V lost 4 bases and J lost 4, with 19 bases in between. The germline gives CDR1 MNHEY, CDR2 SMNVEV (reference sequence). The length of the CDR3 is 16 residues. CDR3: CASSSDFRGQGTEAFF. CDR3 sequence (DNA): TGTGCCAGCAGTTCCGACTTTAGGGGTCAGGGCACTGAAGCTTTCTTT.

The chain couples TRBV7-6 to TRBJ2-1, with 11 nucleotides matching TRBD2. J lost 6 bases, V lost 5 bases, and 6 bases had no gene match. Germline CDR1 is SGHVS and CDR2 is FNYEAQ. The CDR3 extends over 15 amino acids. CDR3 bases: TGTGCCAGCAGCCCGCTAGCGGGAGGTATCAATGAGCAGTTCTTC. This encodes CASSPLAGGINEQFF.

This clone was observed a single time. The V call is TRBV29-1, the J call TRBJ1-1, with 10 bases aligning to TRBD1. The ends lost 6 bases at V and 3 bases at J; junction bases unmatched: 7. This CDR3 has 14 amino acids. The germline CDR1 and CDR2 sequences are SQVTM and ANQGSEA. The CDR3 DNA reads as TGCAGCGTCCTTGGACAGGGGGGGTACACTGAAGCTTTCTTT. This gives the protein CSVLGQGGYTEAFF.

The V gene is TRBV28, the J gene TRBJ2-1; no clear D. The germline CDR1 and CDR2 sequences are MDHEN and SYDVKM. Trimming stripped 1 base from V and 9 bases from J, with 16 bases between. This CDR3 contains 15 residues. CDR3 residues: CASSLLLEPVSEQFF. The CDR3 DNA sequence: TGTGCCAGCAGTTTATTGTTGGAGCCCGTTTCTGAGCAGTTCTTC. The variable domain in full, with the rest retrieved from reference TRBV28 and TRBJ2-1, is DVKVTQSSRYLVKRTGEKVFLECVQDMDHENMFWYRQDPGLGLRLIYFSYDVKMKEKGDIPEGYSVSREKKERFSLILESASTNQTSMYLCASSLLLEPVSEQFFGPGTRLTVL.

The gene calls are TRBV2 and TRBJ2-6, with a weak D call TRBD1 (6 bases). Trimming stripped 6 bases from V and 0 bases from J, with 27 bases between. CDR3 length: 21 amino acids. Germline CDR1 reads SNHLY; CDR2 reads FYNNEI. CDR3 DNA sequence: TGTGCCAGCAGACCTCAGCCGGGACAAGAGCCTACAAGCTCTGGGGCCAACGTCCTGACTTTC. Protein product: CASRPQPGQEPTSSGANVLTF.

The DNA of the CDR3 is TGTGCCAGCAGCCAAGAGGGGACATTAGGCGAAAAACTGTTTTTT. It is translated as CASSQEGTLGEKLFF. V and J are TRBV5-4 and TRBJ1-4; TRBD1 is a possible D gene (6 bases). Trimming took off 4 bases at V and 8 bases at J, with 18 bases between the two ends. Germline V gene data show CDR1 as SGHNT and CDR2 as YYREEE (reference sequence). The CDR3 runs 15 residues.

CDR3 sequence reads: CASSYTSGTPGQYF. The CDR3 DNA sequence: TGTGCCAGCAGCTACACTAGCGGGACCCCTGGGCAGTACTTC. This chain uses TRBV5-8 with TRBJ2-7; 10 bases fit TRBD2. Looked up from germline, CDR1 is SGHTS and CDR2 is YDEGEE. Unmatched junction bases numbered 9, after V lost 3 bases and J lost 9 bases. The CDR3 has 14 amino acids.

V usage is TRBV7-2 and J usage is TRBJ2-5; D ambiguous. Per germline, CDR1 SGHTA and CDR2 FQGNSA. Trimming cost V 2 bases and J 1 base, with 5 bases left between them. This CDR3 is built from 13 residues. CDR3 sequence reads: CASSLNSQETQYF. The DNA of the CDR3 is TGTGCCAGCAGCTTAAACTCCCAAGAGACCCAGTACTTC.

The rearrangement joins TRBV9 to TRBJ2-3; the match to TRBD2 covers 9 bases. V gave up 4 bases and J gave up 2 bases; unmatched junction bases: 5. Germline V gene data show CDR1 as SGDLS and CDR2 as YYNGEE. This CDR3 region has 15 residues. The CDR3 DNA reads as TGTGCCAGCAGCACCGGGACTAGCAACACAGATACGCAGTATTTT. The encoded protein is CASSTGTSNTDTQYF.

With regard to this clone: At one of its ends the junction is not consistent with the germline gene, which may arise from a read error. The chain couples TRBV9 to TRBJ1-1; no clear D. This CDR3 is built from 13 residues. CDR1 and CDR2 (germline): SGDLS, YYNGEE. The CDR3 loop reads CASSLPGWTEAFF. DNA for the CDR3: TGCGCCAGCAGCTTACCGGGGTGGACTGAAGCTTTCTTT. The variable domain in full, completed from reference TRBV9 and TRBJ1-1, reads DSGVTQTPKHLITATGQRVTLRCSPRSGDLSVYWYQQSLDQGLQFLIQYYNGEERAKGNILERFSAQQFPDLHSELNLSSLELGDSALYFCASSLPGWTEAFFGQGTRLTVV.

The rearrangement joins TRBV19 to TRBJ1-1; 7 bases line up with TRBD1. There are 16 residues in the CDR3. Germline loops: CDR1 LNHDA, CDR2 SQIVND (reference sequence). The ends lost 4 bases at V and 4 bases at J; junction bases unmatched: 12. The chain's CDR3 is CASSTLDRARSTEAFF. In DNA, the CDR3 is TGTGCCAGTAGTACCCTAGACAGGGCCAGGAGCACTGAAGCTTTCTTT. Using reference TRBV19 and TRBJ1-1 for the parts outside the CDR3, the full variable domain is DGGITQSPKYLFRKEGQNVTLSCEQNLNHDAMYWYRQDPGQGLRLIYYSQIVNDFQKGDIAEGYSVSREKKESFPLTVTSAQKNPTAFYLCASSTLDRARSTEAFFGQGTRLTVV.

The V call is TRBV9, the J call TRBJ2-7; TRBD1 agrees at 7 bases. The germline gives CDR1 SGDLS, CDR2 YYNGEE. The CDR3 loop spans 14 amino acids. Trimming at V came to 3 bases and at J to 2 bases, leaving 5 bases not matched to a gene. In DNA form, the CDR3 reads TGTGCCAGCAGCGGAGGGACAGTTACCTACGAGCAGTACTTC. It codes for CASSGGTVTYEQYF. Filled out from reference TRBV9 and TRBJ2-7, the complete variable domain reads DSGVTQTPKHLITATGQRVTLRCSPRSGDLSVYWYQQSLDQGLQFLIQYYNGEERAKGNILERFSAQQFPDLHSELNLSSLELGDSALYFCASSGGTVTYEQYFGPGTRLTVT.

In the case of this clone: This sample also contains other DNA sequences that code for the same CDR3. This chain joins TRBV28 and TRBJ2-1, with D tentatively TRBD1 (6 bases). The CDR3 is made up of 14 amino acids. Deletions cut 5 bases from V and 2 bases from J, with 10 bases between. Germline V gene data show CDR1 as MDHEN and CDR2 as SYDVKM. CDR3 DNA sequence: TGTGCCAGCAGTCCCTCAGGGGCCTACAATGAGCAGTTCTTC. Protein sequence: CASSPSGAYNEQFF.

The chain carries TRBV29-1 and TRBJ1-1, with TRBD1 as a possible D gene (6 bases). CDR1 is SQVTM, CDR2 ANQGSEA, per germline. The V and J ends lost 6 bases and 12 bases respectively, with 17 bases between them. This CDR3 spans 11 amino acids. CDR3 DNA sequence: TGCAGCGTATTGACAGGAATCGGGACTTTCTTT. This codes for CSVLTGIGTFF. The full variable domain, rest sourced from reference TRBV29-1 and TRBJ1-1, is SAVISQKPSRDICQRGTSLTIQCQVDSQVTMMFWYRQQPGQSLTLIATANQGSEATYESGFVIDKFPISRPNLTFSTLTVSNMSPEDSSIYLCSVLTGIGTFFGQGTRLTVV.

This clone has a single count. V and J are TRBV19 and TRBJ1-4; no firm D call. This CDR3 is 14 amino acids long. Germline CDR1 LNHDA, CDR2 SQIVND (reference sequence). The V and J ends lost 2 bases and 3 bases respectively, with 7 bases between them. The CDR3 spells CASSIRPPNEKLFF. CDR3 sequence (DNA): TGTGCCAGTAGTATAAGACCTCCTAATGAAAAACTGTTTTTT.

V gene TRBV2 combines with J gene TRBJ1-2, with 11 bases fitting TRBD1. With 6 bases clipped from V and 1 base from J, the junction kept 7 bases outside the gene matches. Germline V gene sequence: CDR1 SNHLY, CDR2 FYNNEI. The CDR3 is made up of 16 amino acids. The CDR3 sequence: CASRGTGGHRNYGYTF. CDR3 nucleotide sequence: TGTGCCAGCAGAGGGACAGGGGGGCACCGTAACTATGGCTACACCTTC. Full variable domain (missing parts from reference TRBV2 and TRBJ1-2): EPEVTQTPSHQVTQMGQEVILRCVPISNHLYFYWYRQILGQKVEFLVSFYNNEISEKSEIFDDQFSVERPDGSNFTLKIRSTKLEDSAMYFCASRGTGGHRNYGYTFGSGTRLTVV.

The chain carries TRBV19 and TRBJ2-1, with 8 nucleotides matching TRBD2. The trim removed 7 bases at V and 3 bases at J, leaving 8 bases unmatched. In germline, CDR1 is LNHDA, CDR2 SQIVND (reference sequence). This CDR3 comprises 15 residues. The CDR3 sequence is CASTPAGGLYNEQFF. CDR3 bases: TGTGCCAGTACCCCCGCGGGAGGCCTCTACAATGAGCAGTTCTTC.

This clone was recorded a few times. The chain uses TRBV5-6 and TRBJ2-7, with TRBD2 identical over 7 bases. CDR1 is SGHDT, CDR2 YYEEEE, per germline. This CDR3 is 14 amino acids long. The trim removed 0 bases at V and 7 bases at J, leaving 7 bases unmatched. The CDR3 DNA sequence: TGTGCCAGCAGCTTGGCCAGGGAGGGGTGGGAGCAGTACTTC. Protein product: CASSLAREGWEQYF.

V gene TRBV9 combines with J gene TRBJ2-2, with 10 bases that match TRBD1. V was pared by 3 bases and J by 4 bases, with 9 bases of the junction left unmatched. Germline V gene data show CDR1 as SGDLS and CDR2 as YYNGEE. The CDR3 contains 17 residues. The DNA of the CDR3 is TGTGCCAGCAGCGAGGCCCGGGGGACAGGGGTCACCGGGGAGCTGTTTTTT. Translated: CASSEARGTGVTGELFF.

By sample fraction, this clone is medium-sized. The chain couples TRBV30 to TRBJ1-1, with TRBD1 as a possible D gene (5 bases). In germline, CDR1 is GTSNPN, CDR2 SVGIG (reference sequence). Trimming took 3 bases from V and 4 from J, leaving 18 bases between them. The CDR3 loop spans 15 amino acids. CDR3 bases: TGTGCCTGGAGCGTCCGCGGGGCGACGGGCACTGAAGCTTTCTTT. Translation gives CAWSVRGATGTEAFF.

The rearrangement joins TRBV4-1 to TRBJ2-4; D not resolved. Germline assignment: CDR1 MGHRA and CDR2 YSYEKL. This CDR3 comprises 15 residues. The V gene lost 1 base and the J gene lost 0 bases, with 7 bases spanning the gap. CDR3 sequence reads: CASSQGGLAKNIQYF. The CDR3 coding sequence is TGCGCCAGCAGCCAAGGCGGCTTAGCCAAAAACATTCAGTACTTC.

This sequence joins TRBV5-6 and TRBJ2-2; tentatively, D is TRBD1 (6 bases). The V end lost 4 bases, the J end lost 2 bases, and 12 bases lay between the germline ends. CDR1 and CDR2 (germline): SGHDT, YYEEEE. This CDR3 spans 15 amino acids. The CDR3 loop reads CASSPGHINTGELFF. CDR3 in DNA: TGTGCCAGCAGCCCGGGACATATTAACACCGGGGAGCTGTTTTTT. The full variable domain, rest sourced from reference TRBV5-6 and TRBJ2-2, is DAGVTQSPTHLIKTRGQQVTLRCSPKSGHDTVSWYQQALGQGPQFIFQYYEEEERQRGNFPDRFSGHQFPNYSSELNVNALLLGDSALYLCASSPGHINTGELFFGEGSRLTVL.

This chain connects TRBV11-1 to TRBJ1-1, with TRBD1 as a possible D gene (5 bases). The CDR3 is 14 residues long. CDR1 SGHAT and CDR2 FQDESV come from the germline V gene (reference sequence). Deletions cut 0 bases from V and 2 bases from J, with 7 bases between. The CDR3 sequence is CASSLAGLNTEAFF. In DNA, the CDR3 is TGTGCCAGCAGCTTAGCGGGGCTAAACACTGAAGCTTTCTTT.

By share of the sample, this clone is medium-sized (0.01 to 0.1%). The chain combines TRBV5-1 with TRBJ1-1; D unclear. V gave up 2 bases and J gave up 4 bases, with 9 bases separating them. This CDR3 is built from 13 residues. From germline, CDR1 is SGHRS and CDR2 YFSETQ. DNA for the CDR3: TGCGCCAGCAGCTTCGGACTGGGCACTGAAGCTTTCTTT. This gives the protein CASSFGLGTEAFF.